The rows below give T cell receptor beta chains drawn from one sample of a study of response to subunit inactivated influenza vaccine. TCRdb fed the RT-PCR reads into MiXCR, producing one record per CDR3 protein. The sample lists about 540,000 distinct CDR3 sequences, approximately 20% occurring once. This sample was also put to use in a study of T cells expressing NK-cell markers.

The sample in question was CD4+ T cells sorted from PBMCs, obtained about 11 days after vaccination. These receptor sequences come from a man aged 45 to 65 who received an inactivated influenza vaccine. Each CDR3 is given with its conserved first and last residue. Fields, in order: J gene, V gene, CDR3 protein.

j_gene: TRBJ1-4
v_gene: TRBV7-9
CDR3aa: CASSPGRINEKLFF

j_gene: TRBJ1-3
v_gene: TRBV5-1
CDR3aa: CASSLGAGQLSGNTIYF

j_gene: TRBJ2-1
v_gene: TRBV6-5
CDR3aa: CASSYPQRGGYNEQFF

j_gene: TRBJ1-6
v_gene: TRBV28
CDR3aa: CASSLIPGRDDSPLHF

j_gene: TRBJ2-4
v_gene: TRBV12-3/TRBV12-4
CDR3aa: CASTSRQNIQYF

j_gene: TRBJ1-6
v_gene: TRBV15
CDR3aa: CATSKNRGILAPLHF

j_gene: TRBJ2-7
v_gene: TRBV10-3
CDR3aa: CAISEAARPEQYF

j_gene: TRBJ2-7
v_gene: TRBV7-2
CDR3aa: CASSFVAGSYEQYF

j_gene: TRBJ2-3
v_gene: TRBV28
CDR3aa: CASSLSGGPTDTQYF

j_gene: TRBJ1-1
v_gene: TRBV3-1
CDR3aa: CASSQDFTEAFF

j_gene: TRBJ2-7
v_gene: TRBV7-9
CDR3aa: CASSLDTEVEQYF

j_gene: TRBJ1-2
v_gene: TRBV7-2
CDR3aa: CASSLVSDYGYTF

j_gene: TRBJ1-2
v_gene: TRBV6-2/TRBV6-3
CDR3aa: CASSYSWDGYTF

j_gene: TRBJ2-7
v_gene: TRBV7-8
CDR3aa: CASSLGTGGQKIEQYF

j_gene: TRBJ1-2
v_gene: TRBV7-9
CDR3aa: CASSRPGPSAYTF

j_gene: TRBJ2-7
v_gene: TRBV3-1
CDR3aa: CASSQDGGTSREQYF

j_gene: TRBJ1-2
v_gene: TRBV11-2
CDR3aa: CASSLRTGANYGYTF

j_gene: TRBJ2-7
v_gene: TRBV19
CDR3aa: CASKVEADSSYEQYF

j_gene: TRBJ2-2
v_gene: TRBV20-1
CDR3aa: CSAREGWAGELFF

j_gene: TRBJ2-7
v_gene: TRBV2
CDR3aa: CASSEVRPSSDEQYF

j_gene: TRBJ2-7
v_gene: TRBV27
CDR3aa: CASSSSGLAGAYEQYF

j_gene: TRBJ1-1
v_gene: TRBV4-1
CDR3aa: CASSQDQGVYTEAFF

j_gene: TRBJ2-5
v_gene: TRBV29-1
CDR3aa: CSGYRDREQETQYF

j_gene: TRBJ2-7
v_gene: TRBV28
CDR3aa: CASSAPPGFYEQYF

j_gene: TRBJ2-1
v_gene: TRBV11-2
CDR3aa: CASSGGLAGPVSYNEQFF

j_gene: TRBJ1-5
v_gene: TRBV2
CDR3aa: CASSRDANSNQPQHF

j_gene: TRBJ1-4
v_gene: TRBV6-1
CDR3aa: CASRPRGGPNEKLFF

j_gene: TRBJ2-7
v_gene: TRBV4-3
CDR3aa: CASSQDGGLGEQYF

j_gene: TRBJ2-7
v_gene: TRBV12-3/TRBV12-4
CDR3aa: CASSFGRGILYEQYF

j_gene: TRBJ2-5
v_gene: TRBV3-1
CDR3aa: CASSQSLAETQYF

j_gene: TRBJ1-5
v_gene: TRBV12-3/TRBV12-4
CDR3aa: CASSLKAGGGNQPQHF

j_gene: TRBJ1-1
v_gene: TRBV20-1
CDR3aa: CRAYSGGNTEAFF

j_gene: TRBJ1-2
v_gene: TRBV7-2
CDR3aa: CASSLAWGQGARGYTF

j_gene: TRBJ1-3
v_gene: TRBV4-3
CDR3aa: CASSQEKQGAGGNTIYF

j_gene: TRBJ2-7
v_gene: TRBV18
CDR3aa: CASSPYPGSYEQYF

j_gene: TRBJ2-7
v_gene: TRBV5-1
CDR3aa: CASSPSSGSQGGEQYF

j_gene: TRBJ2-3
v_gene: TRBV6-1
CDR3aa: CASRTSGSADTQYF

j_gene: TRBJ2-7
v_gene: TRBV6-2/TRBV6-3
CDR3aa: CASSGTSSTNTYEQYF

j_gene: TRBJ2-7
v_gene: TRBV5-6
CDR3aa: CASSATAYEQYF

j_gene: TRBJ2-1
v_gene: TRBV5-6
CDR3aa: CASRRGNEQFF

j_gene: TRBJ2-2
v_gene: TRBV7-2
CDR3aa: CASSLAGTGASGELFF

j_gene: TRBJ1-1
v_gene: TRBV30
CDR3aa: CAWSATGRAEAFF